This T cell receptor (beta chain) originates from a study of blood T cell repertoires in COVID-19. CDR1 and CDR2 from the germline V gene are LGHNT and FRNRAP. V dropped 6 bases and J dropped 5 bases, with 8 bases sitting between them. The CDR3 sequence is 12 residues long. Per the study methods: Nucleated cell counts were estimated from reference gene primer amplification. Sequenced by immunoSEQ multiplex PCR; TCRdb stores in-frame clones only, minus some. D and trimming come from the DNA, and the V and J calls and clone size come from that table. The table records about 280,000 clones, over 75% of them present only once.

The gene calls are TRBV12-5 and TRBJ1-5, with D perhaps matching TRBD1 (5 bases). The sequence was collected from a human donor in a cohort sampled during active COVID-19. The sample comprised peripheral blood. The CDR3 coding sequence is TGTGCTAGTGGGACAGATTATCAGCCCCAGCATTTT. Translation: CASGTDYQPQHF.